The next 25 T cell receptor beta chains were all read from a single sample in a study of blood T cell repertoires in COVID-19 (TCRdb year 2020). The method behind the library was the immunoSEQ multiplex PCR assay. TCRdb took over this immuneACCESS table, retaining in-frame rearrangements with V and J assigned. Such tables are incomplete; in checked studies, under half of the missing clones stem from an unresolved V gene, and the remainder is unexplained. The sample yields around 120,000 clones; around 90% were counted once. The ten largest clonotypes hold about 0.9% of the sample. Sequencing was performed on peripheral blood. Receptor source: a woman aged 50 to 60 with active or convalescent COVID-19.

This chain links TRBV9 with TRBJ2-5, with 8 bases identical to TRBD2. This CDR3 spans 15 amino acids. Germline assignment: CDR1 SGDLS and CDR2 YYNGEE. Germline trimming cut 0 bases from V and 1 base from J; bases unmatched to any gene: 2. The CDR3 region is CASSVVGTSQETQYF. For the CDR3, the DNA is TGTGCCAGCAGCGTAGTTGGGACTAGCCAAGAGACCCAGTACTTC.

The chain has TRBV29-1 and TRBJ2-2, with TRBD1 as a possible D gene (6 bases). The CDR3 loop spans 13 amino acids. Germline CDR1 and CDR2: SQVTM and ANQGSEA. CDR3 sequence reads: CSAGQPNTGELFF. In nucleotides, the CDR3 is TGCAGTGCCGGACAGCCGAACACCGGGGAGCTGTTTTTT.

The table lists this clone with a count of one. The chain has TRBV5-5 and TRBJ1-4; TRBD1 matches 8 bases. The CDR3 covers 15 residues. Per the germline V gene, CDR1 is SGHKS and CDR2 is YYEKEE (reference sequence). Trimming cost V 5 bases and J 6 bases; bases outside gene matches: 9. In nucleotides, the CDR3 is TGTGCCAGCAGGACGCCCGGGACAGGCGATGAAAAACTGTTTTTT. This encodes CASRTPGTGDEKLFF.

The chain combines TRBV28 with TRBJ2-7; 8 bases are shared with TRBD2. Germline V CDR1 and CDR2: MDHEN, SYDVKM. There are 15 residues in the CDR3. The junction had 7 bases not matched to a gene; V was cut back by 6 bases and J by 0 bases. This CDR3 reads CASRYSGTSSYEQYF. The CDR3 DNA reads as TGTGCCAGCAGATATAGCGGGACGAGCTCCTACGAGCAGTACTTC.

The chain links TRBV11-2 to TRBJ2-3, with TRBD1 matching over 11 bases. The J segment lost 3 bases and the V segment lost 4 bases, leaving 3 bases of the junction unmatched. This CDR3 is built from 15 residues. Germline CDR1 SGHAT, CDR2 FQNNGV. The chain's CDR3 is CASSSGTGGTDTQYF. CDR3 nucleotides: TGTGCCAGCAGCTCCGGGACAGGGGGGACAGATACGCAGTATTTT. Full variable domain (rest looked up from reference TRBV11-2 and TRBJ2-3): EAGVAQSPRYKIIEKRQSVAFWCNPISGHATLYWYQQILGQGPKLLIQFQNNGVVDDSQLPKDRFSAERLKGVDSTLKIQPAKLEDSAVYLCASSSGTGGTDTQYFGPGTRLTVL.

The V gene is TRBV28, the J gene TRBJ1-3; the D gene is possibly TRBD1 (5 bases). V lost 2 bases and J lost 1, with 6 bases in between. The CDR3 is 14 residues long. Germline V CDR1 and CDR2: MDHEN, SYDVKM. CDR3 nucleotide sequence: TGTGCCAGCAGTTTACAGGGTTCTGGAAACACCATATATTTT. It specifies CASSLQGSGNTIYF.

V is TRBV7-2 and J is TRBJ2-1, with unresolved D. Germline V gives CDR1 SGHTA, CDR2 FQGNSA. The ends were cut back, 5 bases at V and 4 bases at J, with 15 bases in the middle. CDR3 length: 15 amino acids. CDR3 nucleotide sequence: TGTGCCAGCAGCCCTGACTCATCCCCTTACAATGAGCAGTTCTTC. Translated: CASSPDSSPYNEQFF.

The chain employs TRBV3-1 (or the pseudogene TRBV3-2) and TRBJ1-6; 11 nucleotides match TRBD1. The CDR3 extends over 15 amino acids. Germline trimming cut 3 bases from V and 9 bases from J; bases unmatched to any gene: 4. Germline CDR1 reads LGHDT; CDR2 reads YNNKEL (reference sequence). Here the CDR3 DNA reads TGTGCCAGCAGCCACGGGACAGGGGGGCGTTCACCCCTCCACTTT. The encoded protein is CASSHGTGGRSPLHF.

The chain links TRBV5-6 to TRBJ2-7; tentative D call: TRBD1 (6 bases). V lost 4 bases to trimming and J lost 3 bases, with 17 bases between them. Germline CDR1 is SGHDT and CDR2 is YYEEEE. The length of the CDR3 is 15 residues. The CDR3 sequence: CASSPGPRGNYEQYF. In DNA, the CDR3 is TGTGCCAGCAGCCCAGGACCCAGGGGAAACTACGAGCAGTACTTC. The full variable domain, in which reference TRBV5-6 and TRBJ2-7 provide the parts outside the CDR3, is DAGVTQSPTHLIKTRGQQVTLRCSPKSGHDTVSWYQQALGQGPQFIFQYYEEEERQRGNFPDRFSGHQFPNYSSELNVNALLLGDSALYLCASSPGPRGNYEQYFGPGTRLTVT.

DNA of the CDR3: TGTGCCAGCAGTTTTTCCTCGGGACTAGCGGGATTCAACCACAATGAGCAGTTCTTC. Its translation is CASSFSSGLAGFNHNEQFF. The chain carries TRBV6-2 or TRBV6-3 and TRBJ2-1; 13 bases fit TRBD2. Trimming removed 4 bases from V and 5 bases from J; junction bases left unmatched: 14. This CDR3 has 19 amino acids. Germline CDR1 reads MNHEY; CDR2 reads SVGEGT.

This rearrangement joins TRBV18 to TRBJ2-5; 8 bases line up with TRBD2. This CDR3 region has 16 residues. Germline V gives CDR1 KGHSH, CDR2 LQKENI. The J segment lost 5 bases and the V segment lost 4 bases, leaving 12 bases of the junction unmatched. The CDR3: CASSLTKKTSEETQYF. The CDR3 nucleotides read TGTGCCAGCTCACTCACGAAAAAGACTAGCGAGGAGACCCAGTACTTC.

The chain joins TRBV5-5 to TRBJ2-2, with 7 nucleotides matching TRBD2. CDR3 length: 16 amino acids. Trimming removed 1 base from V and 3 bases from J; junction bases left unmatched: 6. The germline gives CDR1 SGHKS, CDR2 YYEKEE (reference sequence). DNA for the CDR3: TGTGCCAGCAGCTTGTGGCGGGAGAGGGACACCGGGGAGCTGTTTTTT. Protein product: CASSLWRERDTGELFF.

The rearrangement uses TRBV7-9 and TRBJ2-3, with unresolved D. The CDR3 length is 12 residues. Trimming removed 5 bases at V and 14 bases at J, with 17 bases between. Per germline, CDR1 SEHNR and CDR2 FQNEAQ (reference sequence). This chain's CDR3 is CASSQTSIEGYF. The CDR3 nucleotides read TGTGCCAGCAGCCAGACAAGCATAGAAGGGTATTTT.

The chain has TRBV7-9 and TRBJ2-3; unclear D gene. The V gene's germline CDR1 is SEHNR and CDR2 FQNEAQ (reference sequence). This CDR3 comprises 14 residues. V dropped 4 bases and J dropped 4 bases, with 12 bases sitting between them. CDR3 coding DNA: TGTGCCAGCAGCTCTAAAGAGGTGGCAGATACGCAGTATTTT. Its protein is CASSSKEVADTQYF.

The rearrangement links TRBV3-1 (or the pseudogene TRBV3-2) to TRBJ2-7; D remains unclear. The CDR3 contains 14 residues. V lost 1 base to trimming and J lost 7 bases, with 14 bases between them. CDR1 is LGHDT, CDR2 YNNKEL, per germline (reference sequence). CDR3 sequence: CASSQGWAAFEQYF. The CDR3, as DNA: TGTGCCAGCAGCCAAGGTTGGGCCGCCTTTGAGCAGTACTTC.

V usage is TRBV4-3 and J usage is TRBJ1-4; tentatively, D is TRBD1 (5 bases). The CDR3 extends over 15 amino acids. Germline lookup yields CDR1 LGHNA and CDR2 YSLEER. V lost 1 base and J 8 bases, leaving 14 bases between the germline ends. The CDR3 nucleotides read TGCGCCAGCAGCCAAGGCAGGGCCCAGCCAGAAAAACTGTTTTTT. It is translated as CASSQGRAQPEKLFF.

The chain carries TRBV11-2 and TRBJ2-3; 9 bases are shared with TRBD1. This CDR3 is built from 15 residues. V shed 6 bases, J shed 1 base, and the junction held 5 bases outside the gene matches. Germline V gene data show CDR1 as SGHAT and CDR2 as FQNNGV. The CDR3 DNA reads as TGTGCCAGCAGACGGACAGGGGTCGGCACAGATACGCAGTATTTT. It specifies CASRRTGVGTDTQYF.

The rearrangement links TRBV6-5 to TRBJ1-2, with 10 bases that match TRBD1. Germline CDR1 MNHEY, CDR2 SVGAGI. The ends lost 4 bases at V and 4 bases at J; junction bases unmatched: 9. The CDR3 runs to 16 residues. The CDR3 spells CASSFWTGGSFYGYTF. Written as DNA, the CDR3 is TGTGCCAGCAGTTTTTGGACAGGGGGTTCTTTCTATGGCTACACCTTC.

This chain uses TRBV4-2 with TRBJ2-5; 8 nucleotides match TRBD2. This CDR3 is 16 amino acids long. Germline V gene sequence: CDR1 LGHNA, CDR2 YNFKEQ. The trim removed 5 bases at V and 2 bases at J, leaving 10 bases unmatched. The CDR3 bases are TGTGCCAGCAGCTCTGAGCTAGCGGGCGCGCAAGAGACCCAGTACTTC. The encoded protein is CASSSELAGAQETQYF.

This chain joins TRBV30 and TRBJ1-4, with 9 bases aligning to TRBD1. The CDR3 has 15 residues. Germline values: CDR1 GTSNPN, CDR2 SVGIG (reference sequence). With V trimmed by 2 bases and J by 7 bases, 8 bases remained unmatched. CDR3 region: CAWSRPRTGVEKLFF. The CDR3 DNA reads TGTGCCTGGAGTCGACCTCGGACAGGGGTTGAAAAACTGTTTTTT.

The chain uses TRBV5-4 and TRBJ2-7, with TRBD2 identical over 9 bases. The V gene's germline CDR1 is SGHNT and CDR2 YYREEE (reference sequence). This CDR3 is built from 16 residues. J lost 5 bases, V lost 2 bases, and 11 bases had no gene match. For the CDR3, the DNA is TGTGCCAGCAGCTTCCGAGTAGTAGCGGGAGTCGACGAGCAGTACTTC. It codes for CASSFRVVAGVDEQYF.

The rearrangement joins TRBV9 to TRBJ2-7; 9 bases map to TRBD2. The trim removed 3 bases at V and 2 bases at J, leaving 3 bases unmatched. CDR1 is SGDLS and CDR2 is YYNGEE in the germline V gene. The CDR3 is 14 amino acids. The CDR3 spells CASSASGTPYEQYF. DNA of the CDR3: TGTGCCAGCAGCGCTAGCGGGACACCCTACGAGCAGTACTTC.

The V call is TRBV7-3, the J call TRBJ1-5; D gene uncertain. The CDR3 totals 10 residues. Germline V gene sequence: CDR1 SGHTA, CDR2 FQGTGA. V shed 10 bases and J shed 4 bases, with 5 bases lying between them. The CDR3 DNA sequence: TGTGCCACCGTAAATCAGCCCCAGCATTTT. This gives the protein CATVNQPQHF.

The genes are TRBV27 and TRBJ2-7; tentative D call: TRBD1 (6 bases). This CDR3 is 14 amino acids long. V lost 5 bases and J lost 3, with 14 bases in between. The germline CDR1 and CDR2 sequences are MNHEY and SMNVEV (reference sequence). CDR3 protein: CASSPRDNHYEQYF. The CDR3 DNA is TGTGCCAGCAGTCCCAGGGACAACCACTACGAGCAGTACTTC.

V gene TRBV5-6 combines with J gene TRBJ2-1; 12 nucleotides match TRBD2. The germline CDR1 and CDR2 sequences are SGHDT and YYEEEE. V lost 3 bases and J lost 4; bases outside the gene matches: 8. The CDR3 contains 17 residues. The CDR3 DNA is TGTGCCAGCAGCTCGACTAGCGGGAGACAGGGATACAATGAGCAGTTCTTC. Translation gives CASSSTSGRQGYNEQFF.